Presented here are 23 T cell receptor beta chains from one specimen sequenced in a study of PD-L1 blockade in urothelial cancer. TCRdb keeps only in-frame clones here, not all; method: immunoSEQ multiplex PCR. The sample has under 100,000 clones; about 80% are singletons. The sample in question was PBMCs, obtained around atezolizumab (anti-PD-L1) treatment. Receptors originate from a man aged 70-80 years with urothelial cancer.

This chain links TRBV4-1 with TRBJ1-2, with D hard to call. Germline V gene data show CDR1 as MGHRA and CDR2 as YSYEKL. V was cut by 4 bases and J by 2 bases, with 11 bases left in between. The CDR3 is made up of 14 amino acids. The CDR3 bases are TGCGCCAGCAGCCCCCGCGGGGAGAACTATGGCTACACCTTC. Translation: CASSPRGENYGYTF.

The chain has TRBV9 and TRBJ1-2; 7 bases are a match to TRBD1. This CDR3 is 14 amino acids long. Per germline, CDR1 SGDLS and CDR2 YYNGEE. Germline trimming cut 0 bases from V and 3 bases from J; bases unmatched to any gene: 2. The CDR3 sequence is CASSVATGDYGYTF. CDR3 in DNA: TGTGCCAGCAGCGTAGCTACAGGGGACTATGGCTACACCTTC.

This chain connects TRBV19 to TRBJ1-1; TRBD1 might be the D (5 bases). This CDR3 has 16 amino acids. V was trimmed by 0 bases and J by 4 bases, leaving 15 bases between them. CDR1 is LNHDA and CDR2 is SQIVND in the germline V gene (reference sequence). The CDR3 sequence is CASSIESTGGLTEAFF. As DNA, the CDR3 is TGTGCCAGTAGTATAGAGTCTACGGGGGGTCTCACTGAAGCTTTCTTT. The full variable domain, with the rest looked up from reference TRBV19 and TRBJ1-1, is DGGITQSPKYLFRKEGQNVTLSCEQNLNHDAMYWYRQDPGQGLRLIYYSQIVNDFQKGDIAEGYSVSREKKESFPLTVTSAQKNPTAFYLCASSIESTGGLTEAFFGQGTRLTVV.

This clone was counted ten times or more. The chain carries TRBV19 and TRBJ1-1; TRBD1 aligns across 7 bases. The junction had 5 bases not matched to a gene; V was cut back by 6 bases and J by 1 base. Germline CDR1 reads LNHDA; CDR2 reads SQIVND (reference sequence). The CDR3 contains 14 residues. Written as DNA, the CDR3 is TGTGCCAGTAGACCCGGGACAGAGAACACTGAAGCTTTCTTT. This gives the protein CASRPGTENTEAFF.

The V and J genes are TRBV29-1 and TRBJ2-7, with a weak D call TRBD1 (5 bases). V lost 6 bases to trimming and J lost 0 bases, with 9 bases between them. The CDR3 sequence is 12 residues long. Germline V lookup: CDR1 SQVTM, CDR2 ANQGSEA. DNA of the CDR3: TGCAGCGTCTTCAGGGACTCCTACGAGCAGTACTTC. It translates to CSVFRDSYEQYF.

The genes are TRBV19 and TRBJ1-1, with D hard to call. In germline, CDR1 is LNHDA, CDR2 SQIVND (reference sequence). V lost 9 bases and J lost 5, with 13 bases in between. The CDR3 sequence is 12 residues long. Here the CDR3 DNA reads TGTGCCAGCACCAGTCCCGGGACTGAAGCTTTCTTT. As protein: CASTSPGTEAFF.

The chain links TRBV20-1 to TRBJ1-1; D is ambiguous. Germline V gives CDR1 DFQATT, CDR2 SNEGSKA (reference sequence). V was cut by 0 bases and J by 11 bases, with 10 bases left in between. The CDR3 runs 11 residues. The DNA of the CDR3 is TGCAGTGCTAGAGATGCGGTTTTGGCTTTCTTT. It specifies CSARDAVLAFF.

This sequence joins TRBV4-2 and TRBJ1-5; no clear D. Germline CDR1 LGHNA, CDR2 YNFKEQ. CDR3 length: 14 amino acids. V shed 1 base and J shed 4 bases, with 8 bases lying between them. The CDR3 is CASSQGQANQPQHF. The CDR3 DNA follows: TGTGCCAGCAGCCAAGGTCAGGCAAATCAGCCCCAGCATTTT.

The table lists this clone with a few counts. The J gene is TRBJ1-1, the V gene TRBV18; D call uncertain. V was clipped by 1 base and J by 3 bases, with 6 bases between them. Germline V gene lookup returns CDR1 KGHSH and CDR2 LQKENI. This CDR3 is built from 13 residues. The CDR3 sequence: CASSPRSDTEAFF. DNA of the CDR3: TGTGCCAGCTCACCACGATCAGACACTGAAGCTTTCTTT.

This clone was recorded a few times. The J gene is TRBJ1-5, the V gene TRBV7-2; D is unclear. The CDR3 sequence is 14 residues long. V lost 0 bases and J lost 7, with 10 bases in between. The germline CDR1 and CDR2 sequences are SGHTA and FQGNSA. CDR3 in amino acids: CASSLAISGQPQHF. The DNA for the CDR3 is TGTGCCAGCAGCTTAGCGATCAGCGGCCAGCCCCAGCATTTT.

V gene TRBV19 combines with J gene TRBJ1-4, with D possibly matching TRBD1 (5 bases). Trimming removed 5 bases at V and 3 bases at J, with 16 bases between. Germline CDR1 LNHDA, CDR2 SQIVND (reference sequence). The CDR3 sequence is 16 residues long. CDR3 DNA: TGTGCCAGTAGTTACGCAGGGAGGGGTGCTAATGAAAAACTGTTTTTT. The encoded protein is CASSYAGRGANEKLFF.

By proportion, this clone is medium-sized. In DNA form, the CDR3 reads TGTGCCAGCAGCCAAGATCAACGCGGGAGAGGGAACACCGGGGAGCTGTTTTTT. This gives the protein CASSQDQRGRGNTGELFF. The chain carries TRBV14 and TRBJ2-2, with TRBD2 matching over 7 bases. V lost 0 bases, J lost 1 base, and 8 bases stayed unmatched. Per germline, CDR1 SGHDN and CDR2 FVKESK. This CDR3 contains 18 residues.

This clone was seen just once. The chain recombines TRBV7-9 with TRBJ2-1; D is possibly TRBD2 (6 bases). Trimming shortened V by 3 bases and J by 5 bases, and 17 bases separated the two germline ends. The CDR3 sequence is 16 residues long. Looked up from germline, CDR1 is SEHNR and CDR2 is FQNEAQ (reference sequence). The CDR3 bases are TGTGCCAGCAGCTTGGCGGGTGGAGGGTCCAACAATGAGCAGTTCTTC. Translation: CASSLAGGGSNNEQFF.

The chain couples TRBV6-5 to TRBJ1-5; 7 bases align to TRBD1. V was pared by 4 bases and J by 2 bases, with 5 bases of the junction left unmatched. This CDR3 is 15 amino acids long. Per the germline V gene, CDR1 is MNHEY and CDR2 is SVGAGI. The CDR3 DNA follows: TGTGCCAGCAGTTCGACAGGGAAGGGCAATCAGCCCCAGCATTTT. It is translated as CASSSTGKGNQPQHF.

This clone appeared a few times. This chain's CDR3 is CASSQDPGNEQFF. In DNA form, the CDR3 reads TGCGCCAGCAGCCAAGATCCCGGCAATGAGCAGTTCTTC. The chain employs TRBV4-1 and TRBJ2-1; the D is unclear. The CDR3 is made up of 13 amino acids. From germline, CDR1 is MGHRA and CDR2 YSYEKL. The V and J ends lost 0 bases and 6 bases respectively, with 6 bases between them.

The V gene is TRBV11-3, the J gene TRBJ1-1; D unresolved. In germline, CDR1 is SGHNT, CDR2 YENEEA. This CDR3 has 14 residues. Trimming shortened V by 1 base and J by 1 base, and 7 bases separated the two germline ends. In DNA form, the CDR3 reads TGTGCCAGCAGCTTAGGGGCAGAGAACACTGAAGCTTTCTTT. This sequence encodes CASSLGAENTEAFF.

V and J are TRBV5-8 and TRBJ2-1; D is perhaps TRBD2 (7 bases). Trimming pared 4 bases from V and 3 bases from J, leaving 20 bases between. Germline V gene sequence: CDR1 SGHTS, CDR2 YDEGEE. The CDR3 is made up of 17 amino acids. The CDR3 protein is CASSPLGGGPNYNEQFF. In DNA form, the CDR3 reads TGTGCCAGCAGCCCTCTGGGCGGGGGCCCCAACTACAATGAGCAGTTCTTC. The entire variable domain, with the rest obtained from reference TRBV5-8 and TRBJ2-1, is as follows: EAGVTQSPTHLIKTRGQQATLRCSPISGHTSVYWYQQALGLGLQFLLWYDEGEERNRGNFPPRFSGRQFPNYSSELNVNALELEDSALYLCASSPLGGGPNYNEQFFGPGTRLTVL.

This clone was counted a single time. In nucleotides, the CDR3 is TGTGCCAGCAGCAACGGACAGGATCAGCCCCAGCATTTT. Its protein product is CASSNGQDQPQHF. This chain connects TRBV5-6 to TRBJ1-5; 7 positions agree with TRBD1. The CDR3 loop spans 13 amino acids. Germline trimming cut 4 bases from V and 5 bases from J; bases unmatched to any gene: 3. CDR1 is SGHDT, CDR2 YYEEEE, per germline. Together with reference TRBV5-6 and TRBJ1-5, the CDR3 gives the full variable domain: DAGVTQSPTHLIKTRGQQVTLRCSPKSGHDTVSWYQQALGQGPQFIFQYYEEEERQRGNFPDRFSGHQFPNYSSELNVNALLLGDSALYLCASSNGQDQPQHFGDGTRLSIL.

The J gene is TRBJ1-4, the V gene TRBV7-2; 8 bases align to TRBD1. The V gene end was trimmed by 5 bases and the J gene end by 8 bases; junction bases not matched to a gene: 4. CDR3 length equals 13 residues. Per the germline V gene, CDR1 is SGHTA and CDR2 is FQGNSA. CDR3 DNA: TGTGCCAGCAGCAAGGACAGGGTCGAAAAACTGTTTTTT. Its translation: CASSKDRVEKLFF.

This chain uses TRBV10-3 with TRBJ2-3, with TRBD2 matching over 11 bases. The CDR3 totals 17 residues. Germline CDR1 is ENHRY and CDR2 is SYGVKD. J gave up 2 bases and V 6 bases, and 10 bases lay outside the gene matches. CDR3 protein: CAIRKSGLADTTDTQYF. CDR3 DNA: TGTGCCATCAGAAAATCGGGACTAGCGGACACCACAGATACGCAGTATTTT.

The chain employs TRBV7-2 and TRBJ2-1; TRBD2 matches 11 bases. Germline V lookup: CDR1 SGHTA, CDR2 FQGNSA. The trim removed 5 bases at V and 5 bases at J, leaving 5 bases unmatched. This CDR3 spans 15 amino acids. CDR3 nucleotides: TGTGCCAGCAGCCTACTAGCGGGAGTTGACAATGAGCAGTTCTTC. Translated, it gives CASSLLAGVDNEQFF.

The chain carries TRBV6-1 and TRBJ2-7, with D tentatively TRBD2 (6 bases). From germline, CDR1 is MNHNS and CDR2 SASEGT. The V gene lost 4 bases and the J gene lost 3 bases, with 13 bases spanning the gap. The CDR3 totals 14 residues. CDR3 sequence: CASSVPSANYEQYF. Written as DNA, the CDR3 is TGTGCCAGCAGTGTTCCTAGCGCGAACTACGAGCAGTACTTC.

This clone has only one observation. The rearrangement links TRBV5-1 to TRBJ2-2; 12 positions agree with TRBD2. The CDR3 is made up of 18 amino acids. Losses at the gene ends were 4 bases for V and 0 bases for J; bases not matched to a gene: 7. Germline lookup yields CDR1 SGHRS and CDR2 YFSETQ. CDR3 DNA: TGCGCCAGCAGCGTCGGACTAGCGGGGACGGCGAACACCGGGGAGCTGTTTTTT. It is translated as CASSVGLAGTANTGELFF.